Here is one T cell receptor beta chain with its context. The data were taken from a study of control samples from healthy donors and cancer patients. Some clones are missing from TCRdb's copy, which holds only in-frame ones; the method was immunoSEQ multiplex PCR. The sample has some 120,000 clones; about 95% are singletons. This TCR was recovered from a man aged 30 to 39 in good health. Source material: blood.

Here the CDR3 DNA reads TGTGCCAGCAGCCAAAACAGGTTAGGGATCATAACCTACAATGAGCAGTTCTTC. Protein sequence: CASSQNRLGIITYNEQFF. The gene calls are TRBV14 and TRBJ2-1; D is perhaps TRBD1 (5 bases). The germline V and J ends were trimmed by 2 bases and 2 bases, with 19 bases remaining between them. The CDR3 consists of 18 residues. Germline CDR1 is SGHDN and CDR2 is FVKESK.